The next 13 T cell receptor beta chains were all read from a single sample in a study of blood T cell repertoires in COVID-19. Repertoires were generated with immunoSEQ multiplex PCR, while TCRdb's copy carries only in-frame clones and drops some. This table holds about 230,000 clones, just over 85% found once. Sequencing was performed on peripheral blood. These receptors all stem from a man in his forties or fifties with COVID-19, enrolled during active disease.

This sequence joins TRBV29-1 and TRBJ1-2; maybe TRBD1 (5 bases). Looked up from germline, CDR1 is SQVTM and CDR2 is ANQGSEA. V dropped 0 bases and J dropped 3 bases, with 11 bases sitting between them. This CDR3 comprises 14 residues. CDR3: CSVEDQGNHYGYTF. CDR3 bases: TGCAGCGTTGAAGATCAGGGAAACCACTATGGCTACACCTTC.

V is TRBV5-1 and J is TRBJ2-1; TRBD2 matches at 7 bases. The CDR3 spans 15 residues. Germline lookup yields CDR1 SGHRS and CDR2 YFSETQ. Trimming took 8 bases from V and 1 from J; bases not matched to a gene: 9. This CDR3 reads CASLKVGGSYNEQFF. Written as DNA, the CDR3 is TGCGCCAGTCTCAAAGTGGGGGGGTCCTACAATGAGCAGTTCTTC.

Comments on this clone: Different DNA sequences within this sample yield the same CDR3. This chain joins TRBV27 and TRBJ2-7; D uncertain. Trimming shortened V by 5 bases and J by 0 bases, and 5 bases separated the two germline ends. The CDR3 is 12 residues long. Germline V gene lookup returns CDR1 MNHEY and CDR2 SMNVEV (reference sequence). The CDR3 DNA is TGTGCCAGCAGTCCAGGCTCCTACGAGCAGTACTTC. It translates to CASSPGSYEQYF.

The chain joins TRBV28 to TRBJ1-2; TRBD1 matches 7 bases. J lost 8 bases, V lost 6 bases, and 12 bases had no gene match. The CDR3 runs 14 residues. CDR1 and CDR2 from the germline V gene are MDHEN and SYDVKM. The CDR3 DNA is TGTGCCAGCAGAACAGGGGCCGCCGGCGTGGGCTACACCTTC. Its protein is CASRTGAAGVGYTF.

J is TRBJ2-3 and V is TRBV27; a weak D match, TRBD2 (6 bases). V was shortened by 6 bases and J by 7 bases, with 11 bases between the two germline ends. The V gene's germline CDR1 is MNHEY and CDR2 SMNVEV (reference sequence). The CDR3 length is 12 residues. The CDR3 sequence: CASSLAGYTQYF. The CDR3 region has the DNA TGTGCCAGCAGCCTGGCGGGGTATACGCAGTATTTT.

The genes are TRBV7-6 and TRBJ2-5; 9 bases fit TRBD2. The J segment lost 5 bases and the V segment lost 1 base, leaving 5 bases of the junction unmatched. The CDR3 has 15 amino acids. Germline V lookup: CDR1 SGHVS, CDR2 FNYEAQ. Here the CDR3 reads CASSLGAGGQETQYF. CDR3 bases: TGTGCCAGCAGCTTAGGGGCGGGGGGGCAGGAGACCCAGTACTTC.

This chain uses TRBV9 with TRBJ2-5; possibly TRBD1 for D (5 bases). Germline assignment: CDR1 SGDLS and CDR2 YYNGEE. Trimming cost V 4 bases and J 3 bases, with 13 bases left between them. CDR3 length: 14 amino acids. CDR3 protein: CASSSNGQEETQYF. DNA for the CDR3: TGTGCCAGCAGCTCCAACGGACAAGAAGAGACCCAGTACTTC.

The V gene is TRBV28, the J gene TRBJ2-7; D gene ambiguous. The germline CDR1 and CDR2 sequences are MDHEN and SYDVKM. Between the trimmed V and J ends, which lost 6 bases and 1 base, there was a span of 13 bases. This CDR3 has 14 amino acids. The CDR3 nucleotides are TGTGCCAGCAGGGGTTCGAGCGTATCCTACGAGCAGTACTTC. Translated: CASRGSSVSYEQYF.

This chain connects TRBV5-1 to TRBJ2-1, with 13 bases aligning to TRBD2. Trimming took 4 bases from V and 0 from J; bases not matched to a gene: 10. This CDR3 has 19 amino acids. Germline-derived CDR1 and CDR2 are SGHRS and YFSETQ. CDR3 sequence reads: CASSLGLAGALSSYNEQFF. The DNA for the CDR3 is TGCGCCAGCAGCCTAGGACTAGCGGGGGCCTTAAGCTCCTACAATGAGCAGTTCTTC.

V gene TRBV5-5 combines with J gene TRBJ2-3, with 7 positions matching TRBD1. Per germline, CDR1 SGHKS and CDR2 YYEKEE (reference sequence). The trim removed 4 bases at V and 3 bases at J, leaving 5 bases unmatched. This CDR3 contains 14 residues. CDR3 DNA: TGTGCCAGCAGCACCAAACAGGGGACAGATACGCAGTATTTT. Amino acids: CASSTKQGTDTQYF. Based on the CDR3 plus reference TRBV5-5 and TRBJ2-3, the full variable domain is DAGVTQSPTHLIKTRGQQVTLRCSPISGHKSVSWYQQVLGQGPQFIFQYYEKEERGRGNFPDRFSARQFPNYSSELNVNALLLGDSALYLCASSTKQGTDTQYFGPGTRLTVL.

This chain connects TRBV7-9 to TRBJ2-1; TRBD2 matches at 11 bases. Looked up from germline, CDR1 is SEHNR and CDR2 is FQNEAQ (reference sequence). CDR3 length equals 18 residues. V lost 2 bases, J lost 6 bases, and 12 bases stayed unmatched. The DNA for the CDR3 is TGTGCCAGCAGCTTACCCCCTCGACTAGCGGGACTCCTCAATGAGCAGTTCTTC. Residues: CASSLPPRLAGLLNEQFF.

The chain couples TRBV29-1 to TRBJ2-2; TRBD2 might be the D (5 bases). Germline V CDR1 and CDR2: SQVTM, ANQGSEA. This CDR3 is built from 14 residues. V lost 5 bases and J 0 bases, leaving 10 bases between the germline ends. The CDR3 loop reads CSVRSSANTGELFF. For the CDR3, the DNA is TGCAGCGTTCGTAGTAGCGCGAACACCGGGGAGCTGTTTTTT.

The CDR3 reads CASSPRADNYGYTF. In DNA, the CDR3 is TGTGCCAGCAGCCCTCGAGCGGATAACTATGGCTACACCTTC. The V call is TRBV7-2, the J call TRBJ1-2; no definite D call. V was cut by 5 bases and J by 1 base, with 11 bases left in between. Germline V gene sequence: CDR1 SGHTA, CDR2 FQGNSA. The CDR3 runs to 14 residues. The whole variable domain, remainder taken from reference TRBV7-2 and TRBJ1-2, is GAGVSQSPSNKVTEKGKDVELRCDPISGHTALYWYRQSLGQGLEFLIYFQGNSAPDKSGLPSDRFSAERTGGSVSTLTIQRTQQEDSAVYLCASSPRADNYGYTFGSGTRLTVV.